These 27 T cell receptor beta chains were sequenced from one sample in a study of blood T cell repertoires in COVID-19. TCRdb's copy holds only in-frame clones and misses some; the assay was immunoSEQ multiplex PCR. This sample has 150,000 to 200,000 clones; 85% to 90% occur once, and the top ten carry approximately 9.9%. The sample taken for sequencing was peripheral blood. The receptors were sampled from a woman aged 60-75 years with COVID-19, enrolled during active disease.

This chain links TRBV5-4 with TRBJ2-7, with D possibly being TRBD1 (6 bases). Germline loops: CDR1 SGHNT, CDR2 YYREEE (reference sequence). V was clipped by 7 bases and J by 2 bases, with 10 bases between them. The CDR3 is made up of 12 amino acids. The CDR3 sequence: CASGGTPYEQYF. The CDR3 DNA reads as TGTGCCAGCGGTGGGACACCCTACGAGCAGTACTTC.

The rearrangement links TRBV9 to TRBJ2-7, with D maybe TRBD2 (5 bases). This CDR3 comprises 14 residues. Germline lookup yields CDR1 SGDLS and CDR2 YYNGEE. V dropped 9 bases and J dropped 2 bases, with 18 bases sitting between them. Here the CDR3 reads CATSPGSATYEQYF. The CDR3 coding sequence is TGTGCCACCTCCCCGGGTAGCGCGACCTACGAGCAGTACTTC. Together with reference TRBV9 and TRBJ2-7, the CDR3 gives the full variable domain: DSGVTQTPKHLITATGQRVTLRCSPRSGDLSVYWYQQSLDQGLQFLIQYYNGEERAKGNILERFSAQQFPDLHSELNLSSLELGDSALYFCATSPGSATYEQYFGPGTRLTVT.

The chain is built from TRBV7-9 and TRBJ2-3; 10 nucleotides match TRBD2. The CDR3 runs to 16 residues. V dropped 3 bases and J dropped 1; count of bases not matched to a gene: 4. CDR1 and CDR2 (germline): SEHNR, FQNEAQ (reference sequence). In nucleotides, the CDR3 is TGTGCCAGCAGCTTTAGACTAGCGGGCCGCACAGATACGCAGTATTTT. Its protein is CASSFRLAGRTDTQYF.

The chain links TRBV30 to TRBJ2-2, with TRBD2 matching over 13 bases. Germline V gene lookup returns CDR1 GTSNPN and CDR2 SVGIG (reference sequence). The CDR3 is 16 amino acids. J lost 7 bases, V lost 5 bases, and 10 bases had no gene match. CDR3 in DNA: TGTGCCTGGTTTCGGACTAGCGGGAGATCTGGCGGGGAGCTGTTTTTT. Its translation is CAWFRTSGRSGGELFF.

The V and J genes are TRBV20-1 and TRBJ2-7, with D possibly matching TRBD2 (5 bases). Trimming took off 3 bases at V and 2 bases at J, with 26 bases between the two ends. There are 18 residues in the CDR3. Germline V CDR1 and CDR2: DFQATT, SNEGSKA (reference sequence). The CDR3 region has the DNA TGCAGTGCTAGTAGTCCCTCCTTAGGTGGGAGAGGAACCTACGAGCAGTACTTC. It specifies CSASSPSLGGRGTYEQYF.

J is TRBJ2-7 and V is TRBV5-5; TRBD1 matches at 10 bases. The CDR3 runs 16 residues. CDR1 and CDR2 (germline): SGHKS, YYEKEE (reference sequence). With V trimmed by 2 bases and J by 5 bases, 10 bases remained unmatched. The CDR3 coding sequence is TGTGCCAGCAGCTTACGAGTGGGGACAGGGGTGAACGAGCAGTACTTC. Encoded protein: CASSLRVGTGVNEQYF.

The CDR3 DNA reads as TGCGCCAGCAGCCAAGGACTAGCGGGCGTAGAGACCCAGTACTTC. Protein sequence: CASSQGLAGVETQYF. This chain joins TRBV4-3 and TRBJ2-5, with 10 bases fitting TRBD2. The V and J ends lost 1 base and 4 bases, in that order; junction bases with no gene match: 3. Per the germline V gene, CDR1 is LGHNA and CDR2 is YSLEER. This CDR3 comprises 15 residues.

The rearrangement joins TRBV19 to TRBJ2-7; D call uncertain. The germline V gene has CDR1 LNHDA and CDR2 SQIVND (reference sequence). V dropped 6 bases and J dropped 0 bases, with 12 bases sitting between them. This CDR3 comprises 14 residues. The DNA of the CDR3 is TGTGCCAGTAGGGCAGACTCGAGCTCCTACGAGCAGTACTTC. Protein product: CASRADSSSYEQYF.

The V gene is TRBV7-8, the J gene TRBJ2-2; 12 nucleotides align to TRBD2. With V trimmed by 5 bases and J by 1 base, 2 bases remained unmatched. Looked up from germline, CDR1 is SGHVS and CDR2 is FQNEAQ. This CDR3 is 16 amino acids long. The CDR3 bases are TGTGCCAGCAGCCCGACTAGCGGGGGGAACACCGGGGAGCTGTTTTTT. Protein: CASSPTSGGNTGELFF. Looking up the rest from reference TRBV7-8 and TRBJ2-2 gives the full variable domain: GAGVSQSPRYKVAKRGQDVALRCDPISGHVSLFWYQQALGQGPEFLTYFQNEAQLDKSGLPSDRFFAERPEGSVSTLKIQRTQQEDSAVYLCASSPTSGGNTGELFFGEGSRLTVL.

This chain links TRBV27 with TRBJ1-2, with 9 bases identical to TRBD1. The V segment lost 8 bases and the J segment 8 bases; nucleotides outside the gene matches: 9. The CDR3 runs 13 residues. The germline CDR1 and CDR2 sequences are MNHEY and SMNVEV (reference sequence). This CDR3 reads CASCLWTGEGYTF. The CDR3 nucleotides read TGTGCCAGCTGCCTCTGGACAGGGGAGGGCTACACCTTC.

The V gene is TRBV5-1, the J gene TRBJ2-1, with TRBD2 matching 7 bases. V was pared by 3 bases and J by 0 bases, with 9 bases of the junction left unmatched. The CDR3 runs to 17 residues. In germline, CDR1 is SGHRS, CDR2 YFSETQ. CDR3 coding DNA: TGCGCCAGCAGCTCACCCCTAGCGGCCCTCTCCTACAATGAGCAGTTCTTC. This gives the protein CASSSPLAALSYNEQFF.

The chain joins TRBV10-1 to TRBJ1-4; D unresolved. This CDR3 has 14 residues. V was pared by 0 bases and J by 5 bases, with 7 bases between. Germline CDR1 reads WNHNN; CDR2 reads SYGVQD (reference sequence). CDR3 in amino acids: CASSESSQNEKLFF. The DNA for the CDR3 is TGCGCCAGCAGTGAGTCTAGCCAGAATGAAAAACTGTTTTTT.

The rearrangement joins TRBV14 to TRBJ2-1; a weak D match, TRBD2 (5 bases). CDR1 is SGHDN and CDR2 is FVKESK in the germline V gene. V lost 1 base to trimming and J lost 11 bases, with 9 bases between them. This CDR3 is 12 amino acids long. CDR3 bases: TGTGCCAGCAGCCAAGCTAGCCTTAAGCAGTTCTTC. This encodes CASSQASLKQFF.

This clone was picked up one time. The rearrangement joins TRBV6-5 to TRBJ1-1, with 7 bases aligning to TRBD1. Germline trimming cut 0 bases from V and 4 bases from J; bases unmatched to any gene: 5. Germline V lookup: CDR1 MNHEY, CDR2 SVGAGI. The CDR3 sequence is 15 residues long. The CDR3 loop reads CASSYSVQGSTEAFF. The CDR3 nucleotides read TGTGCCAGCAGTTACTCGGTACAGGGGAGCACTGAAGCTTTCTTT.

This clone was picked up one time. The chain links TRBV30 to TRBJ1-6, with 8 nucleotides matching TRBD1. The CDR3 spans 13 residues. Germline CDR1 reads GTSNPN; CDR2 reads SVGIG (reference sequence). The V segment lost 4 bases and the J segment 9 bases; nucleotides outside the gene matches: 5. The DNA of the CDR3 is TGTGCCTGGACTGACAGGGGAGTTTCACCCCTCCACTTT. It translates to CAWTDRGVSPLHF.

The rearrangement uses TRBV9 and TRBJ2-6; D is uncertain. The V end lost 3 bases, the J end lost 0 bases, and 10 bases lay between the germline ends. CDR3 length equals 16 residues. Germline CDR1 reads SGDLS; CDR2 reads YYNGEE. The CDR3 reads CASSAFYSSGANVLTF. DNA of the CDR3: TGTGCCAGCAGCGCCTTCTATTCCTCTGGGGCCAACGTCCTGACTTTC.

The J gene is TRBJ1-1, the V gene TRBV5-1; a possible D gene is TRBD1 (5 bases). V was pared by 3 bases and J by 1 base, with 13 bases between. CDR3 length: 15 residues. CDR1 is SGHRS, CDR2 YFSETQ, per germline. CDR3 sequence (DNA): TGCGCCAGCAGCTCCGTGCTGGGGGGGAACACTGAAGCTTTCTTT. Its protein product is CASSSVLGGNTEAFF.

V is TRBV5-1 and J is TRBJ2-7; D gene uncertain. Per the germline V gene, CDR1 is SGHRS and CDR2 is YFSETQ. The CDR3 loop spans 13 amino acids. Trimming took 0 bases from V and 1 from J, leaving 5 bases between them. CDR3 protein: CASSLAGSYEQYF. The CDR3 coding sequence is TGCGCCAGCAGCTTGGCCGGGTCCTACGAGCAGTACTTC.

About this clone itself: Other DNA sequences in the sample encode the same CDR3. V gene TRBV5-1 combines with J gene TRBJ2-3, with TRBD2 matching over 11 bases. This CDR3 contains 15 residues. The trim removed 0 bases at V and 6 bases at J, leaving 3 bases unmatched. In germline, CDR1 is SGHRS, CDR2 YFSETQ. CDR3 in amino acids: CASSLGLAGPDTQYF. The CDR3 DNA reads TGCGCCAGCAGCTTGGGACTAGCGGGACCCGATACGCAGTATTTT.

The V call is TRBV29-1, the J call TRBJ2-1; D might be TRBD1 (6 bases). V dropped 0 bases and J dropped 4 bases, with 16 bases sitting between them. The CDR3 runs to 16 residues. The germline V gene encodes CDR1 SQVTM and CDR2 ANQGSEA. The CDR3 DNA is TGCAGCGTTGAAGATTTCCCACAGGGACAATACAATGAGCAGTTCTTC. This translates into CSVEDFPQGQYNEQFF.

The chain recombines TRBV5-8 with TRBJ1-1; 9 bases agree with TRBD1. Germline assignment: CDR1 SGHTS and CDR2 YDEGEE. The junction had 8 bases not matched to a gene; V was cut back by 1 base and J by 1 base. The CDR3 covers 17 residues. The CDR3 nucleotides read TGTGCCAGCAGCTTGTGGGGGACAGGGTACGGGAACACTGAAGCTTTCTTT. It specifies CASSLWGTGYGNTEAFF.

The chain uses TRBV3-1 (or the pseudogene TRBV3-2) and TRBJ1-2; 7 nucleotides match TRBD1. The CDR3 covers 14 residues. The junction had 8 bases not matched to a gene; V was cut back by 4 bases and J by 6 bases. The germline V gene encodes CDR1 LGHDT and CDR2 YNNKEL (reference sequence). For the CDR3, the DNA is TGTGCCAGCAGCCTAGACAGGGTCTCCCATGGCTACACCTTC. Its protein is CASSLDRVSHGYTF.

The CDR3 is CASSPGLRYEQYF. CDR3 sequence (DNA): TGTGCCAGCAGCCCGGGACTTCGCTACGAGCAGTACTTC. The rearrangement links TRBV3-1 (or the pseudogene TRBV3-2) to TRBJ2-7; possible D gene TRBD2, 6 bases. The length of the CDR3 is 13 residues. Trimming removed 4 bases from V and 3 bases from J, with 10 bases in between. Germline assignment: CDR1 LGHDT and CDR2 YNNKEL (reference sequence).

V and J are TRBV19 and TRBJ1-5, with 8 bases fitting TRBD1. With V trimmed by 5 bases and J by 3 bases, 6 bases remained unmatched. Germline V gene lookup returns CDR1 LNHDA and CDR2 SQIVND (reference sequence). The CDR3 has 15 amino acids. CDR3 sequence (DNA): TGTGCCAGTAGTTATGGGACAGGCTACAATCAGCCCCAGCATTTT. It translates to CASSYGTGYNQPQHF.

This chain connects TRBV11-3 to TRBJ1-2; TRBD1 is a possible D gene (5 bases). This CDR3 comprises 17 residues. Trimming stripped 5 bases from V and 4 bases from J, with 23 bases between. The germline CDR1 and CDR2 sequences are SGHNT and YENEEA. DNA for the CDR3: TGTGCCAGCAGCCTCAGGCAGTCGGGGGGAAGAATCTATGGCTACACCTTC. It specifies CASSLRQSGGRIYGYTF.

The CDR3 loop is CASGKRGSYEQYF. The CDR3 DNA follows: TGTGCCAGCGGTAAAAGGGGAAGCTACGAGCAGTACTTC. The gene calls are TRBV27 and TRBJ2-7; TRBD1 might be the D (5 bases). The CDR3 has 13 amino acids. Germline V gives CDR1 MNHEY, CDR2 SMNVEV (reference sequence). With 8 bases removed from V and 3 bases from J, the gap between germline ends came to 14 bases.

This clone has only one observation. CDR3 nucleotides: TGTGCCAGCAGCGTCCAGGGGGCGAATAATGAAAAACTGTTTTTT. Protein sequence: CASSVQGANNEKLFF. The chain couples TRBV9 to TRBJ1-4; 8 bases agree with TRBD1. V shed 2 bases and J 4 bases; nucleotides not matched to a gene: 4. CDR1 SGDLS and CDR2 YYNGEE come from the germline V gene. The CDR3 contains 15 residues.